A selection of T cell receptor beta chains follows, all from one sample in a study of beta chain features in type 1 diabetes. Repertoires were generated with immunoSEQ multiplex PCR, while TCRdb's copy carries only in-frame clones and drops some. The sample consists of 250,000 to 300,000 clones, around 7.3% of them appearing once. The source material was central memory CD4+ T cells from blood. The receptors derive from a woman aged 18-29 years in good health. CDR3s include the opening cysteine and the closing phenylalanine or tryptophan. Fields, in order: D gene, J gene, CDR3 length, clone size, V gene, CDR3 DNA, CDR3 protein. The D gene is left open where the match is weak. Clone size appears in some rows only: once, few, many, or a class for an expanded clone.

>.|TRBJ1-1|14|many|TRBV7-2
TGTGCCAGCAGCTTTTCGCCAGGGACCACTGAAGCTTTCTTT
CASSFSPGTTEAFF
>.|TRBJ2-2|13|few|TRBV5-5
TGTGCCAGCAGCTTGAACAGTCCCGGGGAGCTGTTTTTT
CASSLNSPGELFF
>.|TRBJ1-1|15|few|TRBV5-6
TGTGCCAGCGGCTCCGGGACCCTATTTAACACTGAAGCTTTCTTT
CASGSGTLFNTEAFF
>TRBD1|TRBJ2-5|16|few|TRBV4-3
TGCGCCAGCAGCCCCGCGAGGGGACAGGGGGTGGAGACCCAGTACTTC
CASSPARGQGVETQYF
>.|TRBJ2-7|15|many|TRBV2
TGTGCCAGCACCCCCAGGGGCGGGAGCTCCTACGAGCAGTACTTC
CASTPRGGSSYEQYF
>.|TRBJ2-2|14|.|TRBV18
TGTGCCAGCTCACCCAAGATGGACACCGGGGAGCTGTTTTTT
CASSPKMDTGELFF
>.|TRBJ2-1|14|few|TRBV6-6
TGTGCCAGCACTCGGCCCACTGGTAACAATGAGCAGTTCTTC
CASTRPTGNNEQFF
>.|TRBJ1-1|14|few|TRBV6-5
TGTGCCAGCAGTTACTCGAGGGCGAATCCTGAAGCTTTCTTT
CASSYSRANPEAFF
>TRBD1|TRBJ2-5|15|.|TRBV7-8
TGTGCCAGCAGCAAGAAGATACAGGGGACGGAGACCCAGTACTTC
CASSKKIQGTETQYF
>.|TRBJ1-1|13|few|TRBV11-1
TGTGCCAGCAGCTTAGAGCTCAACACTGAAGCTTTCTTT
CASSLELNTEAFF
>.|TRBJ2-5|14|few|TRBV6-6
TGTGCCAGCAGTTCCGGCGGGGCAGGAGAGACCCAGTACTTC
CASSSGGAGETQYF
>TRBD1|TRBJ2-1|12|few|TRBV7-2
TGTGCCAGCAGCCAACAGGGGTATGAGCAGTTCTTC
CASSQQGYEQFF
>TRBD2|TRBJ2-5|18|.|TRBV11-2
TGTGCCAGCAGCTTAACCCTATTGGCTAGCGGGCTCCAAGAGACCCAGTACTTC
CASSLTLLASGLQETQYF
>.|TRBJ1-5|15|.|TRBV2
TGTGCCAGCAGGGTTGGGGGCGTCGGGTATCAGCCCCAGCATTTT
CASRVGGVGYQPQHF
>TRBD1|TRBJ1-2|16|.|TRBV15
TGTGCCACCAGCTGGGGATCTTCGGACAGGCAATATGGCTACACCTTC
CATSWGSSDRQYGYTF
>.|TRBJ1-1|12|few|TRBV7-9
TGTGCCAGCACCCTTATGAACACTGAAGCTTTCTTT
CASTLMNTEAFF
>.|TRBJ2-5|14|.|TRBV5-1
TGCGCCAGCAGCTGGAGGGGTGAAGCAGAGACCCAGTACTTC
CASSWRGEAETQYF
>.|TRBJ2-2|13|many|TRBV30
TGTGCCTGGAGGGTCAGCGGCACCGGGGAGCTGTTTTTT
CAWRVSGTGELFF
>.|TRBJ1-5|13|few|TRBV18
TGTGCCAGCTCACACTCCCAGACCCAGCCCCAGCATTTT
CASSHSQTQPQHF
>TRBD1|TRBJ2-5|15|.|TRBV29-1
TGCAGCGTTGGAGGGACAGGGGGAATTAAAGAGACCCAGTACTTC
CSVGGTGGIKETQYF
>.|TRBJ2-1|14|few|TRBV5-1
TGCGCCAGCAGCCTTGTGGGGGTCGACGATGAGCAGTTCTTC
CASSLVGVDDEQFF
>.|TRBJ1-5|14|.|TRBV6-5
TGTGCCAGCAGTTACTCGCTAGGCCAGGAGCCCCAGCATTTT
CASSYSLGQEPQHF
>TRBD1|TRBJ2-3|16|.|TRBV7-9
TGTGCCAGCAGCTTCCCCTTGGGGCAGGGGGAAGATACGCAGTATTTT
CASSFPLGQGEDTQYF
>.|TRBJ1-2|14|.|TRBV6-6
TGTGCCAGCAGTTACTCGCAGGGTATGGGTGGCTACACCTTC
CASSYSQGMGGYTF
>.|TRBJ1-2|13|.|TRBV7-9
TGTGCCAGCAGCCCTCGGACAGAAAATGGCTACACCTTC
CASSPRTENGYTF
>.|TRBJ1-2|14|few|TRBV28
TGTGCCAGCAGTTCGGCGGGGGCAGACTATGGCTACACCTTC
CASSSAGADYGYTF
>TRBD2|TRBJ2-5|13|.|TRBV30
TGTGCCTGGAGTGTACTGGCGGGAGGGACCCAGTACTTC
CAWSVLAGGTQYF
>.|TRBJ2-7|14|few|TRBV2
TGTGCCAGCGCGTCCGAATCGGGACCGGCCGAGCAGTACTTC
CASASESGPAEQYF
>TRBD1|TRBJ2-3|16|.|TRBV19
TGTGCCAGTAGTATAATAAGTGGCAGGGGACAGGATACGCAGTATTTT
CASSIISGRGQDTQYF
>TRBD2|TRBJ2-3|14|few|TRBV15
TGTGCCACCAGCAGAGATCGGGGGGGAGATACGCAGTATTTT
CATSRDRGGDTQYF
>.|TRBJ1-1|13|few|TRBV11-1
TGTGCCAGCAGCTTAAGGTCGCACACTGAAGCTTTCTTT
CASSLRSHTEAFF
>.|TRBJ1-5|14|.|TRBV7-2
TGTGCCAGCAGCTTCACGGATGGCAATCAGCCCCAGCATTTT
CASSFTDGNQPQHF
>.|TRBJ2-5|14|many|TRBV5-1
TGCGCCAGCAGCCCCTCGGGGACGGAAGAGACCCAGTACTTC
CASSPSGTEETQYF
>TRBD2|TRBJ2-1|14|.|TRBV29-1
TGCAGCTGCGCCGGGCTAGCGGGAGGCCATGAGCAGTTCTTC
CSCAGLAGGHEQFF
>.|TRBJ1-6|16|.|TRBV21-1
TGTGCCAGCAGCAATTCACCGGACAGCCAAAATTCACCCCTCCACTTT
CASSNSPDSQNSPLHF
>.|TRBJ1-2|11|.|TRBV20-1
TGCAGTGCAGTGGGGAACTATGGCTACACCTTC
CSAVGNYGYTF
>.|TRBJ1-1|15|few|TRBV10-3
TGTGCCATCAGGGCGGCTGGGGGGTTCGGCACTGAAGCTTTCTTT
CAIRAAGGFGTEAFF
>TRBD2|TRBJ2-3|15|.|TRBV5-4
TGTGCCAGCAGCTTGAAACTAGCGGATACAGATACGCAGTATTTT
CASSLKLADTDTQYF
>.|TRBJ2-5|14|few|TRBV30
TGTGCCTGGAGGGCAATCGGGGAAAAAGAGACCCAGTACTTC
CAWRAIGEKETQYF
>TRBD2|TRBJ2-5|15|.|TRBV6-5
TGTGCCAGCAGCCGACTAGCGGGGAACCAAGAGACCCAGTACTTC
CASSRLAGNQETQYF
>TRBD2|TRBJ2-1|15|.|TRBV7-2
TGTGCCAGCAGGGGCCGGGCGGCGGGAGTGAATGAGCAGTTCTTC
CASRGRAAGVNEQFF
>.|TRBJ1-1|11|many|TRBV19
TGTGTTTCCAAGGGGAACACTGAAGCTTTCTTT
CVSKGNTEAFF
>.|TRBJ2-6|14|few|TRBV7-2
TGTGCCAGCAGCATGGACGCCGGGGCCAACGTCCTGACTTTC
CASSMDAGANVLTF
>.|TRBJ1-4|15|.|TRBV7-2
TGTGCCAGCAGCTTGTCGTCCGGGACGTCAGAAAAACTGTTTTTT
CASSLSSGTSEKLFF
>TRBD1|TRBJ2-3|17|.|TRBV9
TGTGCCAGCAGCGTAGCCCAGGGGGTAAGGAGCACAGATACGCAGTATTTT
CASSVAQGVRSTDTQYF
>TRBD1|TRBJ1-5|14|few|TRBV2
TGTGCCAGCAGTGACAGGGGGTATGGAGGGTCCCAGCATTTT
CASSDRGYGGSQHF
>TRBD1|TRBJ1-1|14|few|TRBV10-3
TGTGCCATCAGGGAGGACAGGGGACGGACTGAAGCTTTCTTT
CAIREDRGRTEAFF
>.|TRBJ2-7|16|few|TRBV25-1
TGTGCCAGCAGTCCCCTGGGGCAGACGAGCTCCTACGAGCAGTACTTC
CASSPLGQTSSYEQYF